The clone carrying this TCR beta chain was seen a single time. There are 15 residues in the CDR3. Germline lookup yields CDR1 SGDLS and CDR2 YYNGEE. V lost 0 bases, J lost 5 bases, and 14 bases lay in between. The time point: pre-treatment sample, taken before nivolumab and TIL therapy. Sequencing used immunoSEQ v3. Survey-level samples got 1.5 million to 2.5 million read pairs; deep-level samples got about 4.5-6.5 million. Data came from immunoSEQ multiplex PCR; TCRdb stores just in-frame clones and leaves some out. The table has 35,000 to 55,000 clones, around three quarters seen once. The source of the sample is a study of TIL therapy for anti-PD-1-resistant metastatic lung cancer.

The chain is built from TRBV9 and TRBJ2-5; D is possibly TRBD2 (6 bases). Source: blood, taken at baseline. The origin of this receptor is a man between 70 and 80 years old with non-small cell lung cancer. The CDR3 region is CASSVATGDGETQYF. In nucleotides, the CDR3 is TGTGCCAGCAGCGTAGCTACGGGAGACGGTGAGACCCAGTACTTC.